This passage covers 5 T cell receptor beta chains from one sample sequenced in a study of T cell responses to AZD1222 COVID-19 vaccine. The repertoire was sequenced with immunoSEQ multiplex PCR; TCRdb's copy has only in-frame clones and lacks some. This table holds some 130,000 clones, approximately 88% found once. The input for sequencing was peripheral blood, taken on day 0 of AZD1222 vaccination. The receptors were gathered from an adult in good health.

The genes are TRBV28 and TRBJ1-5; maybe TRBD1 (6 bases). The CDR3 contains 16 residues. Germline lookup yields CDR1 MDHEN and CDR2 SYDVKM. Trimming took off 8 bases at V and 0 bases at J, with 17 bases between the two ends. CDR3 sequence (DNA): TGTGCCAGCCGGTCCTCAGGGGCCTTTAGCAATCAGCCCCAGCATTTT. It encodes CASRSSGAFSNQPQHF.

This clone was detected only once. The junction shows a germline mismatch at one end, possibly a read error. CDR3 DNA: TGTGCCACCAGCAGAGATCTGGGCCTTCAGGCCCAGCATTTT. The encoded protein is CATSRDLGLQAQHF. The genes are TRBV15 and TRBJ1-5; unclear D gene. Per germline, CDR1 LNHNV and CDR2 YYDKDF (reference sequence). CDR3 length: 14 amino acids.

The V call is TRBV28, the J call TRBJ1-3, with 9 bases that match TRBD1. The CDR3 covers 14 residues. J lost 8 bases, V lost 6 bases, and 8 bases had no gene match. Germline V CDR1 and CDR2: MDHEN, SYDVKM. The CDR3 sequence is CASRAGTGHDTIYF. DNA of the CDR3: TGTGCCAGCAGGGCCGGGACAGGGCATGACACCATATATTTT.

The rearrangement links TRBV4-2 to TRBJ1-2; 9 nucleotides agree with TRBD1. CDR1 and CDR2 from the germline V gene are LGHNA and YNFKEQ. The junction had 4 bases not matched to a gene; V was cut back by 1 base and J by 4 bases. This CDR3 has 15 amino acids. The CDR3 region has the DNA TGTGCCAGCAGCCAAGGGGACAGGGCGCGCTATGGCTACACCTTC. Protein product: CASSQGDRARYGYTF.

The chain is built from TRBV5-1 and TRBJ2-7; D is tentatively TRBD1 or TRBD2 (5 bases each). This CDR3 has 15 residues. The V end lost 0 bases, the J end lost 0 bases, and 10 bases lay between the germline ends. The germline CDR1 and CDR2 sequences are SGHRS and YFSETQ. The DNA for the CDR3 is TGCGCCAGCAGCTTGGAGGCAGGGAGCTCCTACGAGCAGTACTTC. Translation: CASSLEAGSSYEQYF.